This paragraph covers one T cell receptor beta chain sequence. Its specific antigen is unknown. Nothing much larger sits one base from this clone, and base qualities are not available. V is cut by 6 bases and J by 10 bases, and the space between the germline ends is 21 bases. The cysteine opens and the phenylalanine closes a CDR3 of 13 amino acids. Only the CDR3 portion is preserved as DNA: 39 bases, with reading frame beginning at the first base. The germline V gene (reference sequence) gives CDR1 as DFQATT and CDR2 as SNEGSKA. These data originate in a study of response to subunit inactivated influenza vaccine (dated by TCRdb to about 2018). In the study overall: To follow how T cells responded to a trivalent subunit inactivated influenza vaccine, the researchers relied on deep quantitative profiling of the T cell receptor repertoire. The full study reports these points: The authors suggested that each seasonal influenza vaccination may recruit only a limited number of new T cells.

Libraries were made using RT-PCR. The listed sequencing device is Illumina HiSeq 2500. The public sequencing data were trimmed at Q25 with fastp and processed into clonotypes with MiXCR by TCRdb, which kept only in-frame beta chains. Entries that share a CDR3 protein sequence are merged under the most common genes and DNA. The sample profile shows a few hundred thousand distinct CDR3 sequences; around 15% of them were found once. The top ten clonotypes cover around 10% of the sample. This sequence was found in a man between 50 and 59 years old who received an inactivated influenza vaccine. Donor details come from another sample of the same person, matched by shared clones. The sample was PBMCs from blood, taken about 12 days after vaccination. The sequence links TRBV20-1 to TRBJ1-1, with TRBD1 tentatively as D gene (6 bases match). The nucleotides are TGCAGTGCCCAGGGACAAACGAAGCTTGGAGCTTTCTTT. Translation gives CSAQGQTKLGAFF.